The sample holds a few counts of the clone carrying this T cell receptor (beta chain). Its antigen is not known. This CDR3 has 11 amino acids. V trimming: 10 bases; J trimming: 6 bases; junction bases outside the gene matches: 3. From germline, CDR1 is SGHNT and CDR2 YYREEE (reference sequence). Molecules of cDNA were individually given unique molecular identifiers that were attached to them. TCRdb used MiXCR to reprocess the 5' RACE reads, holding one entry per CDR3 protein. The table lists some 80,000 distinct CDR3 sequences, roughly 5.3% of them singletons. These data are taken from a study of early T cells in non-severe SARS-CoV-2 infection. Study-wide background: Sequencing used unsorted whole-blood bulk RNA, so chains lack pairing. General study results and limits: Private and CD4 specificities were missed by VDJdb matching, which favored anti-spike CD8 responses.

The chain employs TRBV5-4 and TRBJ2-1; 8 nucleotides align to TRBD2. This TCR came from an adult who was a healthcare worker with PCR-confirmed SARS-CoV-2 infection or an uninfected control (not recorded which). The material sequenced was whole blood, taken at baseline. CDR3 nucleotide sequence: TGTGCCGTTAGCGGGACCAATGAGCAGTTCTTC. Its protein is CAVSGTNEQFF.